This T cell receptor beta chain was retrieved from a study of blood T cell repertoires in COVID-19. Study at large: Donors in the United States, Italy and Spain gave samples during acute or convalescent COVID-19. T cells, B-cell-depleted T cells, or PBMCs provided the cDNA or gDNA that served as material.

Trimming at V came to 6 bases and at J to 4 bases, leaving 2 bases not matched to a gene. CDR1 MNHEY and CDR2 SVGAGI come from the germline V gene. This CDR3 has 13 amino acids. Authors' data handling: Amplification from reference gene primers served as the basis for estimated nucleated cell counts. Profiling relied on immunoSEQ multiplex PCR, and the TCRdb table lists in-frame clones only, not all of them. The V and J calls and clone size come from that table; D and trimming were worked out from the DNA. The sample includes about 210,000 clones, roughly 86% of them seen just once. The source of this sequence is a woman aged 45-59 years with active or convalescent COVID-19. The sequenced material came from peripheral blood. The chain employs TRBV6-5 and TRBJ2-5, with 10 bases matching TRBD1. The DNA for the CDR3 is TGTGCCAGCAGGCGGACAGGGGGAGAGACCCAGTACTTC. Its protein product is CASRRTGGETQYF.